A selection of T cell receptor beta chains follows, all from one sample in a study of T cells in Graves' hyperthyroidism and ophthalmopathy. TCRdb called the multiplex PCR reads again in MiXCR, with one record for every CDR3 protein. Among 350,000 to 500,000 distinct CDR3 sequences, approximately 14% were seen once, and the ten largest hold roughly 4.8%. Input material: blood. These receptors were obtained from a woman younger than 30 with Graves' hyperthyroidism. Both conserved end residues are part of each CDR3. D genes are given only for firm matches. Expanded clones are given a class, and other clones once, few, many or no size at all.

>17|TRBV6-2/TRBV6-3|.|TRBJ1-5|once
TGTGCCAGCAGTTACAGGGCCCGGGGGTATAGCAATCAGCCCCAGCATTTT
CASSYRARGYSNQPQHF
>15|TRBV12-3/TRBV12-4|TRBD2|TRBJ2-7|few
TGTGCCAGCAGTTTAATGGCGGGAGGGCCTTGGGAGCAGTACTTC
CASSLMAGGPWEQYF
>14|TRBV30|.|TRBJ1-5|.
TGTGCCTGGAAATCTGGGCTTAGCAATCAGCCCCAGCATTTT
CAWKSGLSNQPQHF
>15|TRBV18|TRBD1|TRBJ1-5|once
TGTGCCAGCTCACCCGCGGGACAGGGCAATCAGCCCCAGCATTTT
CASSPAGQGNQPQHF
>14|TRBV20-1|.|TRBJ1-4|few
TGCAGTGCTGGGGGGACAAGGCGGGATGAAAAACTGTTTTTT
CSAGGTRRDEKLFF
>16|TRBV5-1|.|TRBJ1-3|.
TGCGCCAGCAGCTTGGAGGGGACAAACTCCGGAAACACCATATATTTT
CASSLEGTNSGNTIYF
>15|TRBV6-1|.|TRBJ1-6|.
TGTGCCAGCAGTGGCGCCGGACAGTATAATTCACCCCTCCACTTT
CASSGAGQYNSPLHF
>13|TRBV29-1|TRBD2|TRBJ2-7|many
TGCAGCGTCCTAGCGGGAGAGGCCTACGAGCAGTACTTC
CSVLAGEAYEQYF
>14|TRBV3-1|.|TRBJ2-5|many
TGTGCCAGCAGCCAAGAAGTGGGGCCGGGGGCCCAGTACTTC
CASSQEVGPGAQYF
>13|TRBV10-3|TRBD2|TRBJ2-3|many
TGTGCCATCCATAGCGGGACCACAGATACGCAGTATTTT
CAIHSGTTDTQYF
>15|TRBV28|.|TRBJ1-2|many
TGTGCCAGCAGTCTACGCCCTGGTCCCAACTATGGCTACACCTTC
CASSLRPGPNYGYTF
>14|TRBV28|.|TRBJ2-5|.
TGTGCCAGCAGTTTACGGCGGTACCAAGAGACCCAGTACTTC
CASSLRRYQETQYF
>13|TRBV7-3|.|TRBJ2-1|many
TGTGCCAGCAGCCTGGGGGAAACTAGCGAGCAGTTCTTC
CASSLGETSEQFF
>16|TRBV7-9|TRBD1|TRBJ1-6|many
TGTGCCAGCAGCCATGGAGGGGACAGATCAAATTCACCCCTCCACTTT
CASSHGGDRSNSPLHF
>19|TRBV20-1|TRBD2|TRBJ2-3|.
TGCAGTGCTAGAGATCGTAGTAGCGGGGCCCCTTTAAGCACAGATACGCAGTATTTT
CSARDRSSGAPLSTDTQYF
>14|TRBV2|.|TRBJ1-4|many
TGTGCCAGCAGTTCCGGGACCTCTGGTGAAAAACTGTTTTTT
CASSSGTSGEKLFF
>12|TRBV6-2/TRBV6-3|.|TRBJ2-2|many
TGTGCCAGCAAGCAACAGGGTCCAAGGCTGTTTTTT
CASKQQGPRLFF
>13|TRBV30|.|TRBJ1-5|few
TGTGCCTGGAGTGGGACCCGCAATCAGCCCCAGCATTTT
CAWSGTRNQPQHF
>14|TRBV20-1|TRBD2|TRBJ2-7|many
TGCAGTGCTACCGGGGCTAGCGGTTCCTACGAGCAGTACTTC
CSATGASGSYEQYF
>13|TRBV30|TRBD2|TRBJ2-5|.
TGTGCCTGGAGGGGACTAGCGGGAGAGACCCAGTACTTC
CAWRGLAGETQYF
>15|TRBV28|TRBD1|TRBJ2-7|many
TGTGCCAGCAGTTCTCTTAGGGGGACAGGGCCCGAGCAGTACTTC
CASSSLRGTGPEQYF
>11|TRBV6-1|.|TRBJ2-7|few
TGTGCCAGCAGTGCGCAGTCCGAGCAGTACTTC
CASSAQSEQYF
>17|TRBV4-2|TRBD2|TRBJ2-1|few
TGTGCCAGCAGCCCCGGGGTCTTAAGCGGGAGGTACAATGAGCAGTTCTTC
CASSPGVLSGRYNEQFF
>14|TRBV5-4|TRBD2|TRBJ2-5|many
TGTGCCAGCAGCCTATCGGGGGGACAAGAGACCCAGTACTTC
CASSLSGGQETQYF
>13|TRBV29-1|.|TRBJ2-1|many
TGCAGCGTTGAAGTACAGGAGGGAATGTCCCAGTTCTTC
CSVEVQEGMSQFF
>15|TRBV5-1|.|TRBJ2-1|many
TGCGCCAGCAGCTTGGTTCCAGGGGAGGGCTATGAGCAGTTCTTC
CASSLVPGEGYEQFF
>11|TRBV28|.|TRBJ1-1|few
TGTGCCAGCATAGGGGTGGCTGAAGCTTTCTTT
CASIGVAEAFF
>12|TRBV29-1|.|TRBJ2-7|many
TGCAGCGCCTGGACACCCGGCTACGAGCAGTACTTC
CSAWTPGYEQYF
>14|TRBV28|TRBD2|TRBJ2-5|many
TGTGCCAGCAGTCAGCCCGGGGGGACGGAGACCCAGTACTTC
CASSQPGGTETQYF
>18|TRBV4-2|.|TRBJ2-7|.
TGTGCCAGCAGCCAAGACCCTTCCGGGCGAGACTATGCCTACGAGCAGTACTTC
CASSQDPSGRDYAYEQYF
>15|TRBV6-1|.|TRBJ2-6|many
TGTGCCAGCAGTGAATTGTCCTCTGGGGCCAACGTCCTGACTTTC
CASSELSSGANVLTF
>14|TRBV12-3/TRBV12-4|.|TRBJ1-1|.
TGTGCCAGCAGTTTCGGAGGGGGTGGGACTGAAGCTTTCTTT
CASSFGGGGTEAFF
>15|TRBV12-3/TRBV12-4|TRBD1|TRBJ1-4|many
TGTGCCAGCAGTTTAGTACAGGGGGCGGCAGAAAAACTGTTTTTT
CASSLVQGAAEKLFF
>15|TRBV20-1|.|TRBJ2-1|many
TGCAGTGCTAACAGAGGGATACGCTCCTACAATGAGCAGTTCTTC
CSANRGIRSYNEQFF
>14|TRBV12-3/TRBV12-4|.|TRBJ2-5|many
TGTGCCAGCAGTTTATCAGTGAGCCAAGAGACCCAGTACTTC
CASSLSVSQETQYF
>13|TRBV12-3/TRBV12-4|TRBD1|TRBJ1-1|many
TGTGCCAACCTCCGGGACAGAACATCTGAAGCTTTCTTT
CANLRDRTSEAFF
>15|TRBV7-3|.|TRBJ2-2|few
TGTGCCAGCAGCCCAGGGATATCGAACACCGGGGAGCTGTTTTTT
CASSPGISNTGELFF
>14|TRBV29-1|TRBD2|TRBJ2-3|many
TGCAGCGTTTATAGCGGGAGAGGAGCAGATACGCAGTATTTT
CSVYSGRGADTQYF
>21|TRBV12-5|TRBD2|TRBJ2-3|few
TGTGCTAGTGGTTTGGTAATAAGCACTAGCGGGTCTGATACTAGCACAGATACGCAGTATTTT
CASGLVISTSGSDTSTDTQYF
>15|TRBV27|.|TRBJ2-7|many
TGTGCCAGCAGTTTATTCGGGGTCACCGGTTACGAGCAGTACTTC
CASSLFGVTGYEQYF
>15|TRBV7-2|TRBD2|TRBJ2-7|many
TGTGCCAGCAGCTTACAGAGCGGGAGTAGCTACGAGCAGTACTTC
CASSLQSGSSYEQYF
>15|TRBV15|.|TRBJ1-1|few
TGTGCCACCAGCAGAGACGATCGGGAGAACACTGAAGCTTTCTTT
CATSRDDRENTEAFF
>18|TRBV12-3/TRBV12-4|TRBD2|TRBJ2-2|many
TGTGCCAGCAGTTTCGGACTAGCGGGAGTACGACGCACCGGGGAGCTGTTTTTT
CASSFGLAGVRRTGELFF
>14|TRBV18|.|TRBJ2-5|many
TGTGCCAGCTCACTCAATGCTCCCCAAGAGACCCAGTACTTC
CASSLNAPQETQYF
>14|TRBV4-2|TRBD1|TRBJ1-5|.
TGTGCCAGCAGCCATACAGGGGGCAGTCAGCCCCAGCATTTT
CASSHTGGSQPQHF
>15|TRBV30|TRBD1|TRBJ1-6|many
TGTGCCTGGATCGCCAGGGACAGCTATAATTCACCCCTCCACTTT
CAWIARDSYNSPLHF
>12|TRBV28|TRBD1|TRBJ1-2|many
TGTGCCACCCAACTTTTAGGGGGCGGCTACACCTTC
CATQLLGGGYTF
>19|TRBV10-3|TRBD2|TRBJ2-1|many
TGTGCCATCAGTGAGTCGCGTAACCTAGCGGGCGATACACACAATGAGCAGTTCTTC
CAISESRNLAGDTHNEQFF
>15|TRBV6-1|TRBD2|TRBJ2-1|many
TGTGCCAGCAGTGCCCTAGCGGGAGTAGAGAGTGAGCAGTTCTTC
CASSALAGVESEQFF
>12|TRBV2|.|TRBJ2-1|many
TGTGCCAGCAGTGGGGTTAGAAATGAGCAGTTCTTC
CASSGVRNEQFF
>14|TRBV28|.|TRBJ1-6|few
TGTGCCAGCAGTACCGGGACGGTAAATTCACCCCTCCACTTT
CASSTGTVNSPLHF
>14|TRBV11-3|.|TRBJ1-1|many
TGTGCCAGCAGCTTACAGGGATGGTCCACTGAAGCTTTCTTT
CASSLQGWSTEAFF
>16|TRBV6-1|.|TRBJ2-1|many
TGTGCCAGCATCCCTCCTGGGGCTAGCGAGCACAATGAGCAGTTCTTC
CASIPPGASEHNEQFF
>14|TRBV29-1|TRBD1|TRBJ1-2|.
TGCAGCGTTAACCCCGGGACAGGGAACTATGGCTACACCTTC
CSVNPGTGNYGYTF
>14|TRBV12-3/TRBV12-4|.|TRBJ2-7|few
TGTGCCAGCGCCGAGGGCGGACCCCGCTCCGAGCAGTACTTC
CASAEGGPRSEQYF
>12|TRBV25-1|.|TRBJ2-5|.
TGTGCCAGCTCCACTAGTCGGGAGACCCAGTACTTC
CASSTSRETQYF
>13|TRBV5-1|.|TRBJ1-1|few
TGCGCCAGCAGCACCGGGAAGGACACTGAAGCTTTCTTT
CASSTGKDTEAFF
>13|TRBV18|TRBD1|TRBJ2-7|many
TGTGCCAGCTCAGCGACAGGGGATAGCGAGCAGTACTTC
CASSATGDSEQYF
>17|TRBV20-1|.|TRBJ2-6|few
TGCAGTGCTAGAACCGGGTCCGGGACGGCCGGGGCCAACGTCCTGACTTTC
CSARTGSGTAGANVLTF